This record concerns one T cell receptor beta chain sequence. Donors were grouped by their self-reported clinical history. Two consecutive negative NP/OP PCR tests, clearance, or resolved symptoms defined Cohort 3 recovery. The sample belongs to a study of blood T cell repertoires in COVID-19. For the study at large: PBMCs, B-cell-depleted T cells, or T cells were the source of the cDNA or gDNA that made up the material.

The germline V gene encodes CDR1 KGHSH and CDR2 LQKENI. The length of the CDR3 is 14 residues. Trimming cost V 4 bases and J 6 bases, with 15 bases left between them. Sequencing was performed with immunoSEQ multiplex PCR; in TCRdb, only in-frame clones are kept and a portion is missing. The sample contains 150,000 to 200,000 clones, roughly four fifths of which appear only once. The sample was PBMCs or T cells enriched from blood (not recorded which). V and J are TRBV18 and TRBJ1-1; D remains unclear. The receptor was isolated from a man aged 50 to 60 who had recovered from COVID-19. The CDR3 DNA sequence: TGTGCCAGCTCACTCGCCCCCCAAACGGCTGAAGCTTTCTTT. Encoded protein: CASSLAPQTAEAFF. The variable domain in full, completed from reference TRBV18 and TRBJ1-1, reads NAGVMQNPRHLVRRRGQEARLRCSPMKGHSHVYWYRQLPEEGLKFMVYLQKENIIDESGMPKERFSAEFPKEGPSILRIQQVVRGDSAAYFCASSLAPQTAEAFFGQGTRLTVV.